This TCR beta chain stems from a study of OX40 agonist ivuxolimab in advanced cancers. About the study: Participants, 82.7% male, averaged roughly 60 years of age, ranging from roughly 23 to 80. Three patients, one with hepatocellular carcinoma and two with cutaneous melanoma, achieved partial responses. Participants could have had prior anti-PD-1, anti-PD-L1 or anti-CTLA-4 therapy, and approximately 40% had some.

Deletions cut 0 bases from V and 6 bases from J, with 8 bases between. The CDR3 has 13 residues. Germline loops: CDR1 LGHNA, CDR2 YNFKEQ. Study outcomes and limitations: Compared with CD4+, CD8+ T cells on average had more expanded clones.

The assay was immunoSEQ multiplex PCR, and TCRdb's table has in-frame clones only and misses some. The sample consists of 65,000 to 90,000 clones, roughly 82% of them appearing once. In the case of this clone: Antigen: not known.

The specimen was CD4+ or CD8+ T cells sorted from blood, collected in a trial of the OX40 agonist ivuxolimab. This clonotype originated in an adult with an advanced solid tumor such as melanoma, head and neck, liver or kidney cancer. The chain couples TRBV4-2 to TRBJ1-2; tentative D call: TRBD1 (5 bases). The CDR3 DNA reads as TGTGCCAGCAGCCAAGACGCAGGGAATGGCTACACCTTC. Its protein is CASSQDAGNGYTF.